These 13 T cell receptor beta chains came from one sample sequenced in a study of early T cells in non-severe SARS-CoV-2 infection. One entry per CDR3 protein, called by TCRdb with MiXCR from the 5' RACE reads. The sample consists of 57,000 or so distinct CDR3 sequences, around 5.2% of them appearing once. The sample comprised whole blood. The receptors were gathered from an adult who was a healthcare worker with PCR-confirmed SARS-CoV-2 infection or an uninfected control (not recorded which).

There are a few counts of this clonotype. The chain links TRBV5-1 to TRBJ2-7; D unclear. The germline gives CDR1 SGHRS, CDR2 YFSETQ. Trimming left V 0 bases short and J 2 bases short, with 6 bases between. CDR3 length: 13 amino acids. The CDR3 protein is CASSLAGTYEQYF. The CDR3 coding sequence is TGCGCCAGCAGCTTGGCCGGAACCTACGAGCAGTACTTC.

This clonotype was picked up many times. The chain links TRBV9 to TRBJ2-2, with D perhaps assigned TRBD1 or TRBD2 (5 bases each). Germline values: CDR1 SGDLS, CDR2 YYNGEE. This CDR3 region has 19 residues. With 4 bases removed from V and 2 bases from J, the gap between germline ends came to 24 bases. The CDR3 region is CASSPKGRGIGGNTGELFF. CDR3 bases: TGTGCCAGCAGCCCAAAGGGGAGAGGGATTGGTGGAAACACCGGGGAGCTGTTTTTT.

This clonotype was seen ten or more times. The chain joins TRBV29-1 to TRBJ1-5, with unresolved D. The CDR3 covers 15 residues. Germline loops: CDR1 SQVTM, CDR2 ANQGSEA. V lost 5 bases, J lost 4 bases, and 18 bases lay in between. CDR3 in amino acids: CSVRSGGDPNQPQHF. In DNA form, the CDR3 reads TGCAGCGTTCGTTCGGGTGGAGATCCTAATCAGCCCCAGCATTTT.

In this sample, this clonotype turned up many times. The V gene is TRBV20-1, the J gene TRBJ1-2; D is uncertain. The CDR3 is 13 amino acids. V was shortened by 3 bases and J by 8 bases, with 16 bases between the two germline ends. Germline lookup yields CDR1 DFQATT and CDR2 SNEGSKA (reference sequence). The CDR3 DNA sequence: TGCAGTGCTAGGAGGAGGGCCGAGTTCGGCTACACCTTC. It specifies CSARRRAEFGYTF.

The table lists this clonotype with many counts. The chain employs TRBV5-5 and TRBJ1-3; TRBD1 is a possible D gene (6 bases). Trimming pared 7 bases from V and 0 bases from J, leaving 11 bases between. The CDR3 is 14 residues long. Germline CDR1 is SGHKS and CDR2 is YYEKEE (reference sequence). CDR3 protein: CASGTTGSGNTIYF. The DNA for the CDR3 is TGTGCCAGCGGAACGACAGGCTCTGGAAACACCATATATTTT.

This clonotype has at least ten counts. V gene TRBV27 combines with J gene TRBJ2-6; 7 bases are shared with TRBD1. Germline trimming cut 5 bases from V and 0 bases from J; bases unmatched to any gene: 4. The CDR3 has 16 amino acids. Per the germline V gene, CDR1 is MNHEY and CDR2 is SMNVEV (reference sequence). The CDR3 coding sequence is TGTGCCAGCAGTCTAGGGACAGTCTCTGGGGCCAACGTCCTGACTTTC. Translation gives CASSLGTVSGANVLTF.

There are a few counts of this clonotype. The rearrangement links TRBV3-1 to TRBJ2-5; D gene uncertain. CDR1 is LGHDT, CDR2 YNNKEL, per germline (reference sequence). Deletions cut 1 base from V and 5 bases from J, with 11 bases between. This CDR3 has 14 residues. The CDR3 reads CASSQASVWETQYF. CDR3 coding DNA: TGTGCCAGCAGCCAAGCATCGGTCTGGGAGACCCAGTACTTC.

The sample holds many counts of this clonotype. V gene TRBV4-2 combines with J gene TRBJ1-2; D is uncertain. The CDR3 covers 13 residues. Germline CDR1 LGHNA, CDR2 YNFKEQ. Trimming left V 0 bases short and J 2 bases short, with 4 bases between. The CDR3 spells CASSQDLNYGYTF. DNA of the CDR3: TGTGCCAGCAGCCAAGATTTGAACTATGGCTACACCTTC.

This clonotype has ten or more counts. The J gene is TRBJ1-1, the V gene TRBV5-4; possibly TRBD1 for D (6 bases). CDR3 length equals 14 residues. The V gene's germline CDR1 is SGHNT and CDR2 YYREEE (reference sequence). V shed 4 bases and J shed 5 bases, with 15 bases lying between them. CDR3 DNA sequence: TGTGCCAGCAGCCCCGGGGGGGCCGGTACTGAAGCTTTCTTT. Translation gives CASSPGGAGTEAFF.

This clonotype was detected many times. The chain couples TRBV20-1 to TRBJ1-2; D may be TRBD1 (6 bases). The CDR3 covers 11 residues. The ends were cut back, 6 bases at V and 11 bases at J, with 16 bases in the middle. Germline V gene sequence: CDR1 DFQATT, CDR2 SNEGSKA (reference sequence). In nucleotides, the CDR3 is TGCAGTGCAGCCCCTACAGGGATGTACACCTTC. It is translated as CSAAPTGMYTF.

With respect to this clonotype: A much larger clone is a single base away; this may be a read error. The conserved closing phenylalanine or tryptophan is absent in this CDR3, likely reflecting a read error. The chain is built from TRBV20-1 and TRBJ2-5, with a weak D call TRBD1 (5 bases). V shed 7 bases and J shed 2 bases, with 11 bases lying between them. Looked up from germline, CDR1 is DFQATT and CDR2 is SNEGSKA (reference sequence). The CDR3 consists of 12 residues. DNA for the CDR3: TGCAGTGGACGCCGACAGCAAGAGACCCAGTACATC. It translates to CSGRRQQETQYI.

A few counts support this clonotype. The chain couples TRBV2 to TRBJ2-5, with 9 bases matching TRBD2. Germline assignment: CDR1 SNHLY and CDR2 FYNNEI. V dropped 4 bases and J dropped 7; count of bases not matched to a gene: 13. CDR3 size: 16 residues. The CDR3 protein is CASSVGLAGRVGTQYF. Written as DNA, the CDR3 is TGTGCCAGCAGTGTTGGGCTAGCGGGACGGGTGGGGACCCAGTACTTC.

The rearrangement uses TRBV6-2 or TRBV6-3 and TRBJ2-3; no clear D gene. Germline V gene sequence: CDR1 MNHEY, CDR2 SVGEGT. This CDR3 is 11 amino acids long. V was trimmed by 7 bases and J by 6 bases, leaving 8 bases between them. The CDR3 loop is CASTYLDTQYF. The DNA for the CDR3 is TGTGCCAGCACCTACCTTGATACGCAGTATTTT.